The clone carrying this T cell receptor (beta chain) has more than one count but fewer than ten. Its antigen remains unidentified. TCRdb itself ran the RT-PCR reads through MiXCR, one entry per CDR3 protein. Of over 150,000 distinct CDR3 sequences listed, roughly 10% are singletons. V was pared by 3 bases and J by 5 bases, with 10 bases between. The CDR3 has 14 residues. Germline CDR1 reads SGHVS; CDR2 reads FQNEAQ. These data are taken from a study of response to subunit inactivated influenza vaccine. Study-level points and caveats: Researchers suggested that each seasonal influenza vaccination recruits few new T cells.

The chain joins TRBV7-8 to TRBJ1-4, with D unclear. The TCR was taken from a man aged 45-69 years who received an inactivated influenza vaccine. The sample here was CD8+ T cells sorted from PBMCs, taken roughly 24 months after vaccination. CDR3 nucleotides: TGTGCCAGCAGCTTTTGGACTAAGAATGAAAAACTGTTTTTT. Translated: CASSFWTKNEKLFF.